This T cell receptor (beta chain) was sequenced in a study of early T cells in non-severe SARS-CoV-2 infection. This clonotype is medium-sized. MiXCR, applied by TCRdb to the 5' RACE reads, yields one record per CDR3 protein. Counted here are 25,000 to 35,000 distinct CDR3 sequences, about 4.5% occurring once; the ten biggest clones make up around 6%. CDR1 is LGHDT, CDR2 YNNKEL, per germline (reference sequence). Trimming pared 4 bases from V and 6 bases from J, leaving 16 bases between. CDR3 length: 15 residues. This receptor was identified in an adult who was a healthcare worker with PCR-confirmed SARS-CoV-2 infection or an uninfected control (not recorded which). The chain links TRBV3-1 to TRBJ2-1, with D unresolved. This specimen consisted of whole blood, obtained at baseline. CDR3: CASSPQRSSTNEQFF. The DNA of the CDR3 is TGTGCCAGCAGCCCCCAACGGTCGTCTACCAATGAGCAGTTCTTC.